The rows below give T cell receptor beta chains drawn from one sample of a study of cytomegalovirus exposure and HLA in healthy donors. Produced via immunoSEQ multiplex PCR; TCRdb's table is partial and in-frame only. This table holds roughly 40,000 clones. The sequenced sample consisted of PBMCs. Receptors originate from a young man in good health and CMV-seronegative. Both conserved end residues are part of each CDR3. The D gene is left open where the match is weak.

TRBJ2-2 | TRBV29-1 | - | TGCAGCGTTGAAGGGGGACGCGAGGGAGGGAACACCGGGGAGCTGTTTTTT | CSVEGGREGGNTGELFF
TRBJ2-1 | TRBV4-2 | TRBD2 | TGTGCCAGCAGCCAAGACAAGGGACTAGCCTTGGGTGAGCAGTTCTTC | CASSQDKGLALGEQFF
TRBJ2-7 | TRBV5-1 | - | TGCGCCAGCAGCCGGTCGACAGCTTCCTACGAGCAGTACTTC | CASSRSTASYEQYF
TRBJ1-5 | TRBV30 | TRBD1 | TGTGCCTGGACCGGGACAGTGGGCCAGCCCCAGCATTTT | CAWTGTVGQPQHF
TRBJ1-5 | TRBV5-1 | - | TGCGCCAGCAGCTGGGTCTGGGGGGAGCCCCAGCATTTT | CASSWVWGEPQHF
TRBJ2-1 | TRBV4-2 | - | TGTGCCAGCAGCCAAGGGGTAGGGGTCTTCTTC | CASSQGVGVFF
TRBJ2-5 | TRBV15 | - | TGTGCCACCAGCCGATTAACAGGGGAGGAGGAAGAGACCCAGTACTTC | CATSRLTGEEEETQYF
TRBJ2-7 | TRBV6-1 | - | TGTGCCAGCAGTGAAGCGTCGATACTCTACGAGCAGTACTTC | CASSEASILYEQYF
TRBJ2-1 | TRBV9 | TRBD2 | TGTGCCAGCAGCGGCCAAGCGGGAGAGTCCTACAATGAGCAGTTCTTC | CASSGQAGESYNEQFF
TRBJ2-1 | TRBV19 | - | TGTGCCAGTACCTCCCTAGATGGAAATGAGCAGTTCTTC | CASTSLDGNEQFF
TRBJ2-7 | TRBV5-1 | - | TGCGCCAGCAGCCTAGGTGCCAGGGGCTCCTACGAGCAGTACTTC | CASSLGARGSYEQYF
TRBJ2-7 | TRBV15 | TRBD2 | TGTGCCACCGCCGACCTAGCGGGAGGAGGGGAGCAGTACTTC | CATADLAGGGEQYF
TRBJ2-4 | TRBV9 | - | TGTGCCAGCAGCGCGACAGCGTTAGCCAAAAACATTCAGTACTTC | CASSATALAKNIQYF
TRBJ2-7 | TRBV5-4 | - | TGTGCCAGCAGCTCCCCCTCGGGCGAGCAGTACTTC | CASSSPSGEQYF
TRBJ2-3 | TRBV7-2 | - | TGTGCCAGCAGCCCGTCGAAGCGAACAGATACGCAGTATTTT | CASSPSKRTDTQYF
TRBJ2-7 | TRBV6-5 | TRBD2 | TGTGCCAGCAGTTACCGGACTAGCGGGAGTATCGTGCAGTACTTC | CASSYRTSGSIVQYF
TRBJ2-7 | TRBV2 | - | TGTGCCAGCTGTCCAGACTCCTACGAGCAGTACTTC | CASCPDSYEQYF
TRBJ2-1 | TRBV27 | - | TGTGCCAGCAGTCCGAGCAGGGGGGACTCCTACAATGAGCAGTTCTTC | CASSPSRGDSYNEQFF
TRBJ2-3 | TRBV4-3 | - | TGCGCCAGCAGCCAAGAATCCAGGAGCACAGATACGCAGTATTTT | CASSQESRSTDTQYF
TRBJ2-5 | TRBV18 | TRBD1 | TGTGCCAGCTCACCTCCCTCGGCAGGGGGAGAGACCCAGTACTTC | CASSPPSAGGETQYF
TRBJ1-1 | TRBV30 | TRBD1 | TGTGCCTGGAGCCGACAGGGCCCGAACACTGAAGATTTCTTT | CAWSRQGPNTEDFF
TRBJ2-3 | TRBV29-1 | - | TGCAGCGTTGAGTCCGAGACGGGTACGCAGTATTTT | CSVESETGTQYF
TRBJ2-7 | TRBV6-6 | - | TGTGCCAGCAGTTACTCTGGGGGGACGCCAATTTACGAGCAGTACTTC | CASSYSGGTPIYEQYF
TRBJ2-1 | TRBV5-6 | TRBD2 | TGTGCCAGCAGCGTGACTAGCGGGAAGAATGAGCAGTTCTTC | CASSVTSGKNEQFF
TRBJ2-5 | TRBV25-1 | - | TGTGCCAGCAGTGAGCAGGGGCGAGAGACCCAGTACTTC | CASSEQGRETQYF
TRBJ1-5 | TRBV30 | - | TGTGCCTGGAGTAAGACCAGCGGGGGCAATCAGCCCCAGCATTTT | CAWSKTSGGNQPQHF
TRBJ1-2 | TRBV15 | - | TGTGCCACCGAGGCAGGGAACTATGGCTACACCTTC | CATEAGNYGYTF
TRBJ2-1 | TRBV15 | - | TGTGCCTCTGAGTCCAGGGGTGATGAGCAGTTCTTC | CASESRGDEQFF
TRBJ2-6 | TRBV7-3 | - | TGTGCCAGCAGCCCTCTTTCTGGGGCCAACGTCCTGACTTTC | CASSPLSGANVLTF
TRBJ2-5 | TRBV29-1 | - | TGCAGCGTCAAGCAGGGCCAAGAGACCCAGTACTTC | CSVKQGQETQYF
TRBJ2-7 | TRBV7-9 | TRBD1 | TGTGCCAGCAGCAAATGGGGACAGGGGGCGTGGGAGCAGTACTTC | CASSKWGQGAWEQYF